This TCR beta chain was captured in a study of T cells in Graves' hyperthyroidism and ophthalmopathy. Trimming stripped 0 bases from V and 0 bases from J, with 12 bases between. There are 15 residues in the CDR3. Germline V CDR1 and CDR2: DFQATT, SNEGSKA (reference sequence). Amplified regions were TCR beta CDR3 sequences from RNA transcripts. In the first-round RT-PCR of the TCR CDR3, the HTBI primer set was used. One entry per CDR3 protein, called by TCRdb with MiXCR from the multiplex PCR reads. The table records hundreds of thousands of distinct CDR3 sequences, roughly 16% of them present only once.

This TCR derives from a woman aged 25 to 45 with Graves' hyperthyroidism. V usage is TRBV20-1 and J usage is TRBJ2-7; D is undetermined. The specimen sequenced was blood. The CDR3 here is CSARDSRGSSYEQYF. The CDR3, as DNA: TGCAGTGCTAGAGATAGCCGAGGCAGCTCCTACGAGCAGTACTTC.